This T cell receptor (beta chain) was obtained from a study of T cell changes during pregnancy in multiple sclerosis (dated by TCRdb to between 2018 and 2021). At the level of the whole study: The study looked at changes in the T cell repertoire across pregnancy in women with multiple sclerosis.

V and J are trimmed by 3 bases and 1 base, and the gene matches miss 9 bases of the junction. Including cysteine and phenylalanine, the CDR3 has 16 amino acids. Kept here is only the CDR3 DNA, which spans 48 bases and is read in frame from base 1. CDR1 and CDR2 are read off the germline V gene as SGHRS and YFSETQ. The library was made by the immunoSEQ multiplex PCR assay. TCRdb holds this immuneACCESS table with in-frame rearrangements only. Some clones are missing; in checked studies, unresolved V genes explain under half, and the rest has no known cause. This sample lists 95,000 to 110,000 clones; roughly 92% were detected once. In total, the top ten clones hold 0.75% to 0.95% of the sample. Turning to this clone: The antigen it binds to is not known. Base qualities were left out, and no much larger clone turns up one base away.

The TCR sequence derives from a female donor with multiple sclerosis, enrolled in a pregnancy study. The chain employs TRBV5-1 and TRBJ2-7, with 8 bases matching TRBD1. The material was peripheral blood, obtained after pregnancy. CDR3 protein: CASSSQPGQASYEQYF. The bases are TGCGCCAGCAGCTCGCAGCCGGGACAGGCATCCTACGAGCAGTACTTC.